This TCR beta chain comes out of a study of shared clonotypes between healthy human individuals. Across the whole study: Each donor's CD8 memory used one plate, CD8 naive two, each CD4 subset three.

Remarks on this clone: The target antigen is unknown.

CDR3 length: 16 amino acids. V lost 3 bases, J lost 3 bases, and 18 bases lay in between. Germline CDR1 is SGHDT and CDR2 is YYEEEE. CD8 cells classed as naive were CD45RO-negative and positively selected for CCR7, excluding terminally differentiated effector memory CD45RA+ cells. HIV-negative, healthy adults without recent acute infections or vaccinations were the donors. Data came from immunoSEQ multiplex PCR; TCRdb stores just in-frame clones and leaves some out. The sample consists of roughly 2,000,000 clones, about 94% of them appearing once. General observations from the study: Researchers found naive subsets generally carried larger estimated richness than memory subsets.

The sequencing input was naive CD8+ T cells sorted from blood. The receptor comes from a man younger than 30 in good health. V usage is TRBV5-6 and J usage is TRBJ1-2; D remains ambiguous. The CDR3 reads CASSSFADGNYYGYTF. The CDR3 nucleotides read TGTGCCAGCAGCTCATTTGCAGACGGCAATTACTATGGCTACACCTTC.